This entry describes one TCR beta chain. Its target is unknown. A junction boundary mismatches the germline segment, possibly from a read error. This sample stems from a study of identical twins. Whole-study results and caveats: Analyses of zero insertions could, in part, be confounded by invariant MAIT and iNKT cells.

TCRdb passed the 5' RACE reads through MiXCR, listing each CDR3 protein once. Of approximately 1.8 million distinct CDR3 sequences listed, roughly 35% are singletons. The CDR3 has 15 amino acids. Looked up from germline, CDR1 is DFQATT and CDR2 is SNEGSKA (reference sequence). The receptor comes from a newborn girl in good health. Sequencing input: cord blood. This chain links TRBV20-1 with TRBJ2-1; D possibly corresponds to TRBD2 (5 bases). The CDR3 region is CSAREVASRYNEQFF. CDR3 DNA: TGCAGTGCCAGAGAAGTGGCTAGCAGGTACAATGAGCAGTTCTTC.